The rows below give T cell receptor beta chains drawn from one sample of a study of vaccination effects on CD4 cells after COVID-19. The assay was immunoSEQ multiplex PCR, and TCRdb's table has in-frame clones only and misses some. The table includes 35,000 to 55,000 clones, around 78% detected once. These receptors have no identified antigens. This sample comprised CD4+ T cells from PBMCs cultured with SARS-CoV-2 spike peptides, obtained before COVID-19 vaccination. These receptors came from a human donor who received a COVID-19 vaccine. CDR3s include the opening cysteine and the closing phenylalanine or tryptophan. D genes are given only for firm matches. Size values are once, few and many counts, or a class for expanded clones, and some rows have none.

v_gene,j_gene,d_gene,abundance,CDR3nt,CDR3aa
TRBV11-2,TRBJ2-5,-,-,TGTGCCAGCAGCTCCCGGGGATGGGACATGGAGACCCAGTACTTC,CASSSRGWDMETQYF
TRBV12-5,TRBJ2-1,-,-,TGTGCTAGTGGTTTGGTATTCCTAGCCGATCCAACCTACAATGAGCAGTTCTTC,CASGLVFLADPTYNEQFF
TRBV12-3/TRBV12-4,TRBJ1-1,-,few,TGTGCCAGCAACACAAGGAACACTGAAGCTTTCTTT,CASNTRNTEAFF
TRBV18,TRBJ1-1,-,-,TGTGCCACCACAGGGTTAGGAGGCACTGAAGCTTTCTTT,CATTGLGGTEAFF
TRBV7-9,TRBJ2-2,-,few,TGTGCCAGCAGCCTAGGGAGTAACACCGGGGAGCTGTTTTTT,CASSLGSNTGELFF
TRBV19,TRBJ1-1,-,few,TGTGCCAGTAGTGGCGGGGGGGGGCTCGACACTGAAGCTTTCTTT,CASSGGGGLDTEAFF
TRBV7-3,TRBJ2-1,TRBD2,-,TGTGCCAGCAGCGGTAGCGGGGGGTACAATGAGCAGTTCTTC,CASSGSGGYNEQFF
TRBV6-5,TRBJ1-1,TRBD1,-,TGTGCCAGCAGTCGACAGGGGGCGAACACTGAAGCTTTCTTT,CASSRQGANTEAFF
TRBV6-5,TRBJ2-3,-,-,TGTGCCAGCAGTTACGGGTCCCGGAGCACAGATACGCAGTATTTT,CASSYGSRSTDTQYF
TRBV29-1,TRBJ2-3,-,once,TGCAGCGTTGTAAGAGGGCCAGATACGCAGTATTTT,CSVVRGPDTQYF
TRBV5-1,TRBJ2-3,-,-,TGCGCCAGCAGCTTGGCCCCTAGTAGCACAGATACGCAGTATTTT,CASSLAPSSTDTQYF
TRBV6-5,TRBJ1-2,TRBD1,-,TGTGCCAGCAGGCAACCGACAGGGCACTATGGCTACACCTTC,CASRQPTGHYGYTF
TRBV4-2,TRBJ2-2,-,few,TGTGCCAGCAGCCAAGTTGGGGGTGGCACCGGGGAGCTGTTTTTT,CASSQVGGGTGELFF
TRBV24-1,TRBJ2-1,-,-,TGTGCCACCAGTGACCTCATTCAGGGCCAGTTCTTC,CATSDLIQGQFF
TRBV30,TRBJ1-2,-,-,TGTGCCTGGGGTAGGAGCTATGGCTACACCTTC,CAWGRSYGYTF
TRBV5-1,TRBJ1-4,-,-,TGCGCCAGCAGCTTGGCGCCTCCAACTAATGAAAAACTGTTTTTT,CASSLAPPTNEKLFF
TRBV6-6,TRBJ1-3,TRBD1,few,TGTGCCAGCAGTACAGGACAGGGGTTCACCATATATTTT,CASSTGQGFTIYF
TRBV5-1,TRBJ1-1,-,-,TGCGCCAGCAGCTTGGTGGCAGACACTGAAGCTTTCTTT,CASSLVADTEAFF
TRBV6-5,TRBJ1-2,-,-,TGTGCCAGCAGCCGACAATATGGCTACACCTTC,CASSRQYGYTF
TRBV5-4,TRBJ2-1,-,-,TGTGCCAGCAGCGGATTGGGGCAGGTGCGTCTCAATGAGCAGTTCTTC,CASSGLGQVRLNEQFF
TRBV6-5,TRBJ1-5,-,-,TGTGCCAGCAGTTACTTGGGTTATAGCAATCAGCCCCAGCATTTT,CASSYLGYSNQPQHF
TRBV19,TRBJ2-4,TRBD1,once,TGTGCCAGTAGTTTCCGGGACAGGGGGAACATTCAGTACTTC,CASSFRDRGNIQYF
TRBV19,TRBJ1-2,TRBD1,-,TGTGCCAGCACTCCGTCCAGACAGGGAAAAGGCTACACCTTC,CASTPSRQGKGYTF
TRBV6-5,TRBJ1-5,TRBD1,-,TGTGCCAGCAGGAACAGGGGTCGGGGTCAGCCCCAGCATTTT,CASRNRGRGQPQHF
TRBV5-1,TRBJ2-1,-,-,TGCGCCAGCAGCATTAGCTGGGGAAATGAGCAGTTCTTC,CASSISWGNEQFF
TRBV10-3,TRBJ2-3,-,-,TGTGCCATCAGTGACAGTAGCACAGATACGCAGTATTTT,CAISDSSTDTQYF
TRBV7-8,TRBJ2-5,-,-,TGTGCCAGCAGCCAAGCTGGAGGGGCCGAGACCCAGTACTTC,CASSQAGGAETQYF
TRBV2,TRBJ1-4,-,-,TGTGCCAGCAGTTGGACGCATACGGAAGAAAAACTGTTTTTT,CASSWTHTEEKLFF
TRBV7-2,TRBJ2-5,TRBD2,-,TGTGCCAGCAGCTTTAAACGGGGGGGCCGGGAGACCCAGTACTTC,CASSFKRGGRETQYF
TRBV6-5,TRBJ2-3,-,-,TGTGCCAGCAGTTATGACGGTAGACTCACAGATACGCAGTATTTT,CASSYDGRLTDTQYF
TRBV6-1,TRBJ1-1,-,-,TGTGCCAGCAGTGAAATGTCGAGGTTGGGCACTGAAGCTTTCTTT,CASSEMSRLGTEAFF
TRBV18,TRBJ2-5,-,-,TGTGCCAGCTCACCGACTTGGGGGGCGGAGACCCAGTACTTC,CASSPTWGAETQYF
TRBV6-5,TRBJ1-2,-,-,TGTGCCAGCAGTTACGAGGGGGACTATGGCTACACCTTC,CASSYEGDYGYTF
TRBV7-3,TRBJ2-3,-,once,TGTGCCAGCAGCTTAAACTTAGCGGAGGATACGCAGTATTTT,CASSLNLAEDTQYF
TRBV27,TRBJ2-2,-,-,TGTGCCAGCAGTTTATTCGGGGGCACGAACACCGGGGAGCTGTTTTTT,CASSLFGGTNTGELFF
TRBV5-1,TRBJ1-1,TRBD1,-,TGCGCCAGCAGCTCCGGGACAGGGATTACTGAAGCTTTCTTT,CASSSGTGITEAFF
TRBV6-5,TRBJ2-4,TRBD1,-,TGTGCCAGCAGCCCCGGACAGGGAAACATTCAGTACTTC,CASSPGQGNIQYF
TRBV18,TRBJ1-5,-,-,TGTGCCAGCTCAACGCTCGATAATCAGCCCCAGCATTTT,CASSTLDNQPQHF
TRBV10-1,TRBJ1-1,-,-,TGCGCCAGCAGTGATTCAGGGGATTTTTCAGTGGCTTTCTTT,CASSDSGDFSVAFF
TRBV18,TRBJ2-1,-,-,TGTGCCAGCTCACCAAGGGGGGGCTCGGGCAATGAGCAGTTCTTC,CASSPRGGSGNEQFF
TRBV4-1,TRBJ2-5,-,-,TGCGCCAGCAGCCAAGAAATACGGAGGGCTGAGACCCAGTACTTC,CASSQEIRRAETQYF
TRBV29-1,TRBJ1-3,TRBD1,few,TGCAGCGGGAGGACAGGTTCCTCTGGAAACACCATATATTTT,CSGRTGSSGNTIYF
TRBV5-5,TRBJ2-1,-,-,TGTGCCAGCAGCTTTTCCGGCCAGGGGACTGAGCAGTTCTTC,CASSFSGQGTEQFF
TRBV12-3/TRBV12-4,TRBJ1-1,TRBD1,-,TGTGCCAGCAGTCGAGACAGGGGTGAAGCTTTCTTT,CASSRDRGEAFF
TRBV7-2,TRBJ2-5,-,-,TGTGCCAGCAGCTTAATGGGGCAAGAGACCCAGTACTTC,CASSLMGQETQYF